This T cell receptor beta chain emerged from a study of blood T cell repertoires in COVID-19. Background on the study: Samples representing acute and convalescent COVID-19 were sourced from the United States, Italy and Spain. Nucleic acid was either cDNA or gDNA, and it came from T cells, B-cell-depleted T cells, or PBMCs.

The CDR3 is made up of 13 amino acids. V was trimmed by 0 bases and J by 9 bases, leaving 7 bases between them. The germline gives CDR1 SGHRS, CDR2 YFSETQ. Original processing notes: Estimation of nucleated cell counts was performed using reference gene primer amplification. Sequencing was performed with immunoSEQ multiplex PCR; in TCRdb, only in-frame clones are kept and a portion is missing. V, J and clone size are those of that table, while D and trimming were read from the DNA. The sample contains about 100,000 clones, roughly 88% of which appear only once. The chain employs TRBV5-1 and TRBJ1-6; D remains unclear. This receptor was identified in a human donor in a cohort sampled during active COVID-19. Sequenced: peripheral blood. CDR3 sequence reads: CASSLAGVSPLHF. In DNA, the CDR3 is TGCGCCAGCAGCTTGGCCGGGGTTTCACCCCTCCACTTT. Full variable domain (remainder filled in from reference TRBV5-1 and TRBJ1-6): KAGVTQTPRYLIKTRGQQVTLSCSPISGHRSVSWYQQTPGQGLQFLFEYFSETQRNKGNFPGRFSGRQFSNSRSEMNVSTLELGDSALYLCASSLAGVSPLHFGNGTRLTVT.